This T cell receptor beta chain derives from a study of blood T cell repertoires in COVID-19. Study overall: Samples came from the United States, Italy and Spain, spanning acute and convalescent COVID-19. T cells, B-cell-depleted T cells, or PBMCs supplied cDNA or gDNA.

The V gene lost 4 bases and the J gene lost 4 bases, with 13 bases spanning the gap. Germline CDR1 MNHEY, CDR2 SVGAGI. The CDR3 has 14 residues. Generated by immunoSEQ multiplex PCR, the TCRdb table keeps only in-frame clones and is missing some. The repertoire holds 190,000 or so clones, 75% to 90% seen once, with around 8.8% in the top ten. The study recruited people aged about 18 to 95 years across approximately 23 US areas. The source of this sequence is a middle-aged man who had recovered from COVID-19. The chain employs TRBV6-5 and TRBJ1-2; a weak D match, TRBD1 (5 bases). Material for sequencing was PBMCs or T cells enriched from blood (not recorded which). The CDR3 sequence is CASSSTAGLYGYTF. In DNA form, the CDR3 reads TGTGCCAGCAGTTCCACCGCGGGGCTCTATGGCTACACCTTC.